This passage covers 21 T cell receptor beta chains from one sample sequenced in a study of blood T cell repertoires in COVID-19. TCRdb keeps only in-frame clones here, not all; method: immunoSEQ multiplex PCR. The sample holds about 160,000 clones, around four fifths seen once. Sequencing input: peripheral blood. The receptors were sampled from an older man with acute or convalescent COVID-19.

V usage is TRBV19 and J usage is TRBJ1-1, with unresolved D. This CDR3 has 14 amino acids. CDR1 and CDR2 from the germline V gene are LNHDA and SQIVND (reference sequence). Trimming left V 2 bases short and J 1 base short, with 8 bases between. Written as DNA, the CDR3 is TGTGCCAGTAGTATATCAAACAGGAACACTGAAGCTTTCTTT. It translates to CASSISNRNTEAFF. The full variable domain, rest sourced from reference TRBV19 and TRBJ1-1, is DGGITQSPKYLFRKEGQNVTLSCEQNLNHDAMYWYRQDPGQGLRLIYYSQIVNDFQKGDIAEGYSVSREKKESFPLTVTSAQKNPTAFYLCASSISNRNTEAFFGQGTRLTVV.

The chain uses TRBV3-1 (or the pseudogene TRBV3-2) and TRBJ1-4; D perhaps matches TRBD1 (6 bases). The CDR3 contains 13 residues. Looked up from germline, CDR1 is LGHDT and CDR2 is YNNKEL (reference sequence). The V and J ends lost 6 bases and 8 bases respectively, with 13 bases between them. CDR3 DNA sequence: TGTGCCAGCAGTCTGAACAGGGACGAAAAACTGTTTTTT. Encoded protein: CASSLNRDEKLFF.

V is TRBV5-6 and J is TRBJ2-1; TRBD2 aligns across 9 bases. The V and J ends lost 2 bases and 3 bases, in that order; junction bases with no gene match: 9. CDR3 size: 17 residues. Germline CDR1 reads SGHDT; CDR2 reads YYEEEE. The CDR3 is CASSFLRISGSYNEQFF. CDR3 DNA: TGTGCCAGCAGCTTTCTACGGATTAGCGGGAGCTACAATGAGCAGTTCTTC.

The V gene is TRBV5-1, the J gene TRBJ2-7; 7 bases are a match to TRBD1. The CDR3 contains 14 residues. Germline lookup yields CDR1 SGHRS and CDR2 YFSETQ. Trimming cost V 0 bases and J 6 bases; bases outside gene matches: 6. The CDR3 loop reads CASSLGQGSGEQYF. CDR3 bases: TGCGCCAGCAGCTTGGGACAGGGATCCGGCGAGCAGTACTTC.

The chain carries TRBV10-3 and TRBJ2-3; the match to TRBD2 covers 9 bases. CDR1 is ENHRY and CDR2 is SYGVKD in the germline V gene. The CDR3 totals 15 residues. J was trimmed by 1 base and V by 7 bases; bases with no gene match: 6. The CDR3 here is CAITAAGGGTDTQYF. CDR3 nucleotide sequence: TGTGCCATCACCGCAGCGGGAGGCGGCACAGATACGCAGTATTTT.

V is TRBV6-6 and J is TRBJ1-4, with D possibly being TRBD1 (6 bases). CDR3 length: 14 residues. Germline V gene lookup returns CDR1 MNHNY and CDR2 SVGAGI (reference sequence). The germline V and J ends were trimmed by 5 bases and 7 bases, with 14 bases remaining between them. The CDR3 reads CASSPRTRGEKLFF. As DNA, the CDR3 is TGTGCCAGCAGTCCCCGGACCAGGGGTGAAAAACTGTTTTTT.

This clone has more than one count but fewer than ten. The same CDR3 can be traced to other DNA sequences in this sample. The chain uses TRBV5-1 and TRBJ1-1, with 7 bases matching TRBD1. The CDR3 is 14 residues long. Trimming at V came to 4 bases and at J to 1 base, leaving 4 bases not matched to a gene. Germline V CDR1 and CDR2: SGHRS, YFSETQ. The CDR3 spells CASSRGQANTEAFF. The CDR3 coding sequence is TGCGCCAGCAGCCGCGGACAGGCGAACACTGAAGCTTTCTTT.

The CDR3 DNA reads TGTGCCAGCAGCCAAGGAGGTAGGTCGGCCATGAACACTGAAGCTTTCTTT. Translated: CASSQGGRSAMNTEAFF. The chain joins TRBV4-2 to TRBJ1-1; D is ambiguous. CDR1 is LGHNA and CDR2 is YNFKEQ in the germline V gene. The V end lost 1 base, the J end lost 0 bases, and 15 bases lay between the germline ends. The CDR3 consists of 17 residues.

This clone was counted only a few times. The rearrangement links TRBV5-5 to TRBJ2-5, with TRBD2 identical over 16 bases. V was pared by 4 bases and J by 5 bases, with 8 bases of the junction left unmatched. CDR3 size: 17 residues. Germline assignment: CDR1 SGHKS and CDR2 YYEKEE (reference sequence). CDR3 region: CASSRGTSGGAFETQYF. The CDR3 region has the DNA TGTGCCAGCAGCCGAGGGACTAGCGGGGGGGCGTTCGAGACCCAGTACTTC.

The chain has TRBV5-4 and TRBJ2-2; the match to TRBD2 covers 10 bases. The germline V gene encodes CDR1 SGHNT and CDR2 YYREEE (reference sequence). V lost 0 bases, J lost 3 bases, and 2 bases stayed unmatched. The CDR3 is 16 amino acids. For the CDR3, the DNA is TGTGCCAGCAGCTTGGAGCGGGGGGGATACACCGGGGAGCTGTTTTTT. This gives the protein CASSLERGGYTGELFF.

V usage is TRBV3-1 (or the pseudogene TRBV3-2) and J usage is TRBJ2-7; TRBD2 aligns across 8 bases. Germline CDR1 reads LGHDT; CDR2 reads YNNKEL (reference sequence). J lost 4 bases, V lost 3 bases, and 17 bases had no gene match. There are 18 residues in the CDR3. CDR3 nucleotides: TGTGCCAGCAGCCAGGGAGTCGTAGCGGGATCCCTAGGGTACGAGCAGTACTTC. Translation gives CASSQGVVAGSLGYEQYF.

The CDR3 sequence is CASRPRTGGLYIQYF. CDR3 nucleotide sequence: TGTGCCAGCAGACCTCGGACAGGGGGCCTATACATTCAGTACTTC. J is TRBJ2-4 and V is TRBV27, with 11 bases fitting TRBD1. This CDR3 is 15 amino acids long. Germline V gives CDR1 MNHEY, CDR2 SMNVEV (reference sequence). V was clipped by 6 bases and J by 8 bases; unmatched bases: 9.

V is TRBV10-3 and J is TRBJ2-7, with D maybe TRBD2 (6 bases). CDR3 length equals 14 residues. V lost 4 bases, J lost 1 base, and 11 bases lay in between. CDR1 ENHRY and CDR2 SYGVKD come from the germline V gene. The CDR3 coding sequence is TGTGCCATCAGTGCTGCTAGCGCTTCCTACGAGCAGTACTTC. This sequence encodes CAISAASASYEQYF.

This clone was seen a single time. The rearrangement joins TRBV4-1 to TRBJ2-2; 8 nucleotides agree with TRBD1. Germline values: CDR1 MGHRA, CDR2 YSYEKL. This CDR3 contains 16 residues. J gave up 6 bases and V 1 base, and 7 bases lay outside the gene matches. Written as DNA, the CDR3 is TGCGCCAGCAGCCAAGGACCAGGGGGCCATGCCGGGGAGCTGTTTTTT. It specifies CASSQGPGGHAGELFF.

The rearrangement joins TRBV27 to TRBJ1-3; 9 bases agree with TRBD1. Unmatched junction bases numbered 4, after V lost 3 bases and J lost 1 base. This CDR3 contains 16 residues. Germline V gene data show CDR1 as MNHEY and CDR2 as SMNVEV (reference sequence). DNA of the CDR3: TGTGCCAGCAGTTTGACGGGACAGGGATCTGGAAACACCATATATTTT. As protein: CASSLTGQGSGNTIYF.

The count of this clone is one. This chain uses TRBV25-1 with TRBJ2-3, with a tentative D call TRBD2 (5 bases). The CDR3 consists of 16 residues. Between the trimmed V and J ends, which lost 2 bases and 6 bases, there was a span of 18 bases. Germline-derived CDR1 and CDR2 are MGHDK and SYGVNS. CDR3 sequence reads: CASSEGDIGGKDTQYF. The CDR3 DNA follows: TGTGCCAGCAGTGAAGGTGATATTGGAGGCAAGGATACGCAGTATTTT.

The chain is built from TRBV6-5 and TRBJ1-2; D not certain. Germline V CDR1 and CDR2: MNHEY, SVGAGI. The CDR3 is 11 residues long. V lost 10 bases, J lost 4 bases, and 10 bases lay in between. The chain's CDR3 is CATSDFYGYTF. The DNA of the CDR3 is TGTGCCACCTCAGACTTCTATGGCTACACCTTC.

The rearrangement links TRBV29-1 to TRBJ2-3; D is ambiguous. V dropped 4 bases and J dropped 1 base, with 6 bases sitting between them. The CDR3 loop spans 12 amino acids. Per the germline V gene, CDR1 is SQVTM and CDR2 is ANQGSEA. CDR3 coding DNA: TGCAGCGTTGGTGAGGGCACAGATACGCAGTATTTT. Its translation: CSVGEGTDTQYF.

As DNA, the CDR3 is TGTGCCAGCAGCTCAGGGGGGTTCACCACTGAAGCTTTCTTT. Encoded protein: CASSSGGFTTEAFF. The V call is TRBV6-5, the J call TRBJ1-1; 7 positions match TRBD1. The CDR3 totals 14 residues. Trimming cost V 6 bases and J 4 bases; bases outside gene matches: 8. From germline, CDR1 is MNHEY and CDR2 SVGAGI.

This chain connects TRBV19 to TRBJ1-3, with D possibly matching TRBD1 (5 bases). From germline, CDR1 is LNHDA and CDR2 SQIVND (reference sequence). The CDR3 consists of 18 residues. The germline V and J ends were trimmed by 3 bases and 3 bases, with 21 bases remaining between them. CDR3 residues: CASSIPGQGLGIGNTIYF. CDR3 bases: TGTGCCAGTAGTATTCCAGGACAAGGTTTAGGGATTGGAAACACCATATATTTT.

The chain combines TRBV5-4 with TRBJ1-6; 8 bases agree with TRBD1. With 4 bases clipped from V and 11 bases from J, the junction kept 11 bases outside the gene matches. Germline loops: CDR1 SGHNT, CDR2 YYREEE (reference sequence). CDR3 length: 15 residues. The CDR3 reads CASSTSTGAVTPLHF. In DNA, the CDR3 is TGTGCCAGCAGCACGTCGACAGGGGCTGTGACACCCCTCCACTTT. Variable domain in full (rest from reference TRBV5-4 and TRBJ1-6): ETGVTQSPTHLIKTRGQQVTLRCSSQSGHNTVSWYQQALGQGPQFIFQYYREEENGRGNFPPRFSGLQFPNYSSELNVNALELDDSALYLCASSTSTGAVTPLHFGNGTRLTVT.